Only one count was recorded for the clone carrying this T cell receptor beta chain. Antigen: not known. This sample is drawn from a study of T cells in localized non-small cell lung cancer. Overall study findings and caveats: Uninvolved nearby lung showed the greatest T cell clonality, exceeding that found in tumor. Of the top 100 tumor clones, median roughly 53 were in adjacent lung, some 30 among its top 100. Greater blood T cell density accompanied longer overall survival. Heterogeneity remains possible because sequencing was limited to only one tumor region.

Using immunoSEQ multiplex PCR, the repertoire was profiled, and TCRdb retains in-frame clones only, with some absent. The table lists over 40,000 clones, approximately 88% of them singletons, with 17% in the top ten. This CDR3 has 14 residues. Deletions cut 0 bases from V and 7 bases from J, with 12 bases between. Germline values: CDR1 MNHEY, CDR2 SMNVEV (reference sequence). This clonotype was obtained from a man between 40 and 70 years old with stage III lung adenocarcinoma. This material consisted of peripheral blood mononuclear cells, taken before any cancer treatment. The rearrangement links TRBV27 to TRBJ1-2; D is perhaps TRBD1 (5 bases). DNA of the CDR3: TGTGCCAGCAGTTTATCCGGGGGAACGGCTGGCTACACCTTC. Protein product: CASSLSGGTAGYTF.